What follows are 27 T cell receptor beta chains derived from one specimen sequenced in a study of response to subunit inactivated influenza vaccine (dated by TCRdb to between 2017 and 2018). The library was obtained by RT-PCR. TCRdb lists the instrument as Illumina HiSeq 2500. The public reads were reanalyzed by TCRdb: fastp trimming at Q25, MiXCR alignment, in-frame beta chains only. Merged by CDR3 protein, the rows form single entries marked with the most common genes and DNA. Present in this sample are roughly 710,000 distinct CDR3 sequences, approximately 15% of which were seen just once. In total, the top ten clones hold roughly 7.6% of the sample. The source was PBMCs from blood, collected 14 to 15 days before vaccination. Receptors were obtained from a man aged 50-60 years who received an inactivated influenza vaccine. Donor details come from another sample of the same person, matched by shared clones.

The J gene is TRBJ2-1, the V gene TRBV10-3; no firm D call. Germline CDR1 ENHRY, CDR2 SYGVKD. This CDR3 comprises 13 residues. The germline V and J ends were trimmed by 2 bases and 4 bases, with 6 bases remaining between them. CDR3 nucleotides: TGTGCCATCAGTGAGGCCACTTACAATGAGCAGTTCTTC. Amino acids: CAISEATYNEQFF.

This clonotype has more than one count but fewer than ten. The CDR3 nucleotides read TGCGCCAGCAGCCAATGGGTAGGGGGCCTTAATGAGCAGTTCTTC. Protein product: CASSQWVGGLNEQFF. The chain couples TRBV4-3 to TRBJ2-1; TRBD1 matches at 7 bases. V was pared by 2 bases and J by 7 bases, with 8 bases of the junction left unmatched. CDR3 length: 15 amino acids. Germline loops: CDR1 LGHNA, CDR2 YSLEER.

The CDR3, as DNA: TGTGCCAGCAGCCCAAATCCGGGACAGGGGAGCAATGAGCAGTTCTTC. Its protein is CASSPNPGQGSNEQFF. The chain employs TRBV3-1 and TRBJ2-1, with 10 bases aligning to TRBD1. The germline gives CDR1 LGHDT, CDR2 YNNKEL (reference sequence). CDR3 length equals 16 residues. Unmatched junction bases numbered 9, after V lost 4 bases and J lost 6 bases.

This clonotype was picked up a small number of times. This chain connects TRBV5-1 to TRBJ1-1, with D unclear. Trimming took 2 bases from V and 1 from J, leaving 6 bases between them. There are 13 residues in the CDR3. CDR1 and CDR2 from the germline V gene are SGHRS and YFSETQ. This CDR3 reads CASSFDKNTEAFF. CDR3 sequence (DNA): TGCGCCAGCAGCTTTGACAAGAACACTGAAGCTTTCTTT.

J is TRBJ2-7 and V is TRBV12-3 or TRBV12-4; no reliable D call. Trimming stripped 2 bases from V and 6 bases from J, with 8 bases between. This CDR3 comprises 12 residues. In DNA form, the CDR3 reads TGTGCCAGCAGTTTAAGTGGTGCCGAGCAGTACTTC. This sequence encodes CASSLSGAEQYF.

In its sample, this clonotype was seen a few times. CDR3 sequence reads: CASRGGVQSSYNEQFF. The CDR3 coding sequence is TGTGCCAGCCGGGGGGGCGTCCAAAGCTCCTACAATGAGCAGTTCTTC. The rearrangement joins TRBV28 to TRBJ2-1, with TRBD2 identical over 8 bases. Germline V gene data show CDR1 as MDHEN and CDR2 as SYDVKM. V shed 8 bases and J 0 bases; nucleotides not matched to a gene: 9. The CDR3 runs 16 residues.

This clonotype has ten or more counts. The J gene is TRBJ2-6, the V gene TRBV7-2; the match to TRBD1 covers 7 bases. Germline-derived CDR1 and CDR2 are SGHTA and FQGNSA. This CDR3 has 16 residues. V dropped 5 bases and J dropped 0; count of bases not matched to a gene: 4. The CDR3: CASSRDSSSGANVLTF. CDR3 nucleotide sequence: TGTGCCAGCAGCCGGGACAGTTCCTCTGGGGCCAACGTCCTGACTTTC.

This clonotype was seen a handful of times. The chain has TRBV7-2 and TRBJ2-5; weak D call: TRBD1 (6 bases). Germline V lookup: CDR1 SGHTA, CDR2 FQGNSA. CDR3 length: 14 residues. Deletions cut 1 base from V and 7 bases from J, with 13 bases between. Here the CDR3 reads CASSLDREMRTQYF. As DNA, the CDR3 is TGTGCCAGCAGCTTAGACAGGGAGATGCGGACCCAGTACTTC.

This clonotype was observed a handful of times. The CDR3 loop is CASSLAKLVNEQFF. The CDR3 coding sequence is TGTGCCAGCAGCTTAGCGAAACTCGTCAATGAGCAGTTCTTC. This chain links TRBV7-2 with TRBJ2-1; D is ambiguous. The germline gives CDR1 SGHTA, CDR2 FQGNSA. This CDR3 has 14 amino acids. Trimming shortened V by 0 bases and J by 6 bases, and 9 bases separated the two germline ends.

This clonotype was seen repeatedly, ten times or more. The CDR3 nucleotides are TGTGCCAGCAGTTCTTACCCGAACACTGAAGCTTTCTTT. As protein: CASSSYPNTEAFF. This chain links TRBV12-3 or TRBV12-4 with TRBJ1-1; D not resolved. V was trimmed by 4 bases and J by 1 base, leaving 7 bases between them. The CDR3 is made up of 13 amino acids.

V and J are TRBV10-3 and TRBJ2-3, with D maybe TRBD2 (7 bases). The CDR3 sequence is 15 residues long. Germline V gene sequence: CDR1 ENHRY, CDR2 SYGVKD. V was pared by 3 bases and J by 4 bases, with 14 bases between. CDR3 nucleotides: TGTGCCATCAGTGACGGAGGGGGGGCCCCAGATACGCAGTATTTT. Its translation: CAISDGGGAPDTQYF.

The chain combines TRBV6-2 or TRBV6-3 with TRBJ2-7, with unresolved D. The CDR3 runs 17 residues. Trimming stripped 2 bases from V and 0 bases from J, with 17 bases between. Germline V lookup: CDR1 MNHEY, CDR2 SVGEGT. The CDR3 spells CASSYPTWSSSSYEQYF. CDR3 coding DNA: TGTGCCAGCAGTTACCCGACGTGGTCTTCAAGCTCCTACGAGCAGTACTTC.

The chain employs TRBV3-1 and TRBJ2-7, with 7 bases fitting TRBD1. This CDR3 is 14 amino acids long. CDR1 and CDR2 from the germline V gene are LGHDT and YNNKEL (reference sequence). Unmatched junction bases numbered 9, after V lost 4 bases and J lost 6 bases. CDR3 DNA sequence: TGTGCCAGCAGCCCCACCGGGACAGTTTCCGAGCAGTACTTC. Encoded protein: CASSPTGTVSEQYF.

This clonotype was detected many times. This rearrangement joins TRBV7-2 to TRBJ2-5; D is perhaps TRBD1 or TRBD2 (5 bases each). This CDR3 is built from 15 residues. V was cut by 1 base and J by 1 base, with 10 bases left in between. The germline V gene has CDR1 SGHTA and CDR2 FQGNSA. CDR3 bases: TGTGCCAGCAGCTTAGTGAGGGGTCCCCAAGAGACCCAGTACTTC. Encoded protein: CASSLVRGPQETQYF.

The rearrangement uses TRBV12-3 or TRBV12-4 and TRBJ2-7, with D unresolved. There are 14 residues in the CDR3. Trimming took 3 bases from V and 1 from J, leaving 10 bases between them. The CDR3 DNA reads TGTGCCAGCAGTTTGCAACAGCTTTCCTACGAGCAGTACTTC. Translation: CASSLQQLSYEQYF.

The chain carries TRBV6-1 and TRBJ1-2; D is unresolved. CDR1 and CDR2 from the germline V gene are MNHNS and SASEGT. V lost 7 bases and J lost 8, with 14 bases in between. The CDR3 extends over 12 amino acids. The chain's CDR3 is CASTQGVGGYTF. The DNA of the CDR3 is TGTGCCAGCACCCAAGGAGTCGGGGGCTACACCTTC.

The rearrangement links TRBV20-1 to TRBJ1-4; D remains ambiguous. Trimming took 1 base from V and 6 from J, leaving 12 bases between them. This CDR3 has 14 residues. The V gene's germline CDR1 is DFQATT and CDR2 SNEGSKA (reference sequence). For the CDR3, the DNA is TGCAGTGCTAGAGTTGGCAGCGGGTATGAAAAACTGTTTTTT. Translation: CSARVGSGYEKLFF.

This clonotype appeared a few times. The V gene is TRBV27, the J gene TRBJ1-5; D ambiguous. Germline V gene lookup returns CDR1 MNHEY and CDR2 SMNVEV (reference sequence). The CDR3 runs 14 residues. Trimming took 5 bases from V and 6 from J, leaving 14 bases between them. The CDR3 bases are TGTGCCAGCAGTAGAGGGAGGGTGGGTCAGCCCCAGCATTTT. Translated: CASSRGRVGQPQHF.

This clonotype was observed many times. The rearrangement joins TRBV5-1 to TRBJ2-7; D may match TRBD1 or TRBD2 (6 bases each). The CDR3 extends over 15 amino acids. Per germline, CDR1 SGHRS and CDR2 YFSETQ. V lost 4 bases, J lost 4 bases, and 18 bases lay in between. CDR3 bases: TGCGCCAGCAGCCCGAGGGGGGAGCGATCTTACGAGCAGTACTTC. Its protein product is CASSPRGERSYEQYF.

The genes are TRBV20-1 and TRBJ2-7, with D possibly matching TRBD1 (6 bases). Germline CDR1 is DFQATT and CDR2 is SNEGSKA (reference sequence). V lost 2 bases and J lost 4, with 18 bases in between. The length of the CDR3 is 15 residues. CDR3 residues: CSARSLTGRSYEQYF. The CDR3 region has the DNA TGCAGTGCTAGATCCTTGACAGGAAGATCTTACGAGCAGTACTTC.

The sample holds a few counts of this clonotype. This sequence joins TRBV12-3 or TRBV12-4 and TRBJ2-2; D gene unclear. Trimming left V 6 bases short and J 5 bases short, with 16 bases between. CDR3 length: 15 residues. CDR3 in amino acids: CASSQGSLKTGELFF. The CDR3 DNA is TGTGCCAGCAGCCAAGGGTCCTTGAAGACCGGGGAGCTGTTTTTT.

The genes are TRBV2 and TRBJ2-3, with a possible D match to TRBD1 (5 bases). The CDR3 covers 15 residues. Germline CDR1 SNHLY, CDR2 FYNNEI. V was cut by 4 bases and J by 5 bases, with 16 bases left in between. The CDR3 reads CASSGGTGGEDTQYF. The DNA of the CDR3 is TGTGCCAGCAGTGGGGGTACAGGCGGAGAAGATACGCAGTATTTT.

J is TRBJ2-7 and V is TRBV3-1; the match to TRBD1 covers 7 bases. Germline CDR1 reads LGHDT; CDR2 reads YNNKEL (reference sequence). The CDR3 is made up of 15 amino acids. V gave up 1 base and J gave up 4 bases; unmatched junction bases: 7. The CDR3 sequence is CASSQGWTGSYEQYF. The CDR3 DNA sequence: TGTGCCAGCAGCCAAGGGTGGACAGGATCATACGAGCAGTACTTC.

The rearrangement links TRBV11-2 to TRBJ2-1; 9 bases are shared with TRBD1. Germline V CDR1 and CDR2: SGHAT, FQNNGV. Trimming removed 7 bases from V and 8 bases from J; junction bases left unmatched: 6. This CDR3 has 13 residues. CDR3 sequence reads: CASIGQGNYEQFF. The CDR3, as DNA: TGTGCCAGCATCGGACAGGGGAACTATGAGCAGTTCTTC.

In this sample, this clonotype turned up a few times. The chain recombines TRBV7-2 with TRBJ2-1; D unresolved. The CDR3 is made up of 11 amino acids. Trimming removed 3 bases at V and 11 bases at J, with 8 bases between. Germline values: CDR1 SGHTA, CDR2 FQGNSA. This CDR3 reads CASSFRAKQFF. The CDR3 bases are TGTGCCAGCAGCTTCCGGGCAAAGCAGTTCTTC.

This clonotype turned up a few times. The chain is built from TRBV7-6 and TRBJ1-1, with 8 bases lining up with TRBD1. The CDR3 consists of 14 residues. Germline values: CDR1 SGHVS, CDR2 FNYEAQ. V gave up 2 bases and J gave up 3 bases; unmatched junction bases: 2. The CDR3 sequence: CASSLQGAYTEAFF. CDR3 bases: TGTGCCAGCAGCTTACAGGGGGCGTACACTGAAGCTTTCTTT.

The chain has TRBV10-3 and TRBJ2-5; 9 bases align to TRBD2. V lost 3 bases, J lost 5 bases, and 10 bases stayed unmatched. CDR1 and CDR2 (germline): ENHRY, SYGVKD. This CDR3 has 16 amino acids. In DNA form, the CDR3 reads TGTGCCATCAGTGACGGGACTAGCCGTATAGGGGAGACCCAGTACTTC. Translating it yields CAISDGTSRIGETQYF.